This entry lists 20 T cell receptor beta chains sequenced from one sample in a study of cytomegalovirus exposure and HLA in healthy donors. A multiplex PCR was run with 60 Vbeta primers and 13 Jbeta primers. The repertoire was sequenced with immunoSEQ multiplex PCR; TCRdb's copy has only in-frame clones and lacks some. The repertoire includes about 160,000 clones, over 65% of them detected once, and roughly 7.1% sits in the top ten. The specimen sequenced was PBMCs. Receptors originate from a man between 35 and 55 years old in good health and CMV-seropositive.

The chain recombines TRBV7-2 with TRBJ2-3, with 7 nucleotides matching TRBD2. Germline CDR1 reads SGHTA; CDR2 reads FQGNSA. The CDR3 sequence is 17 residues long. Trimming removed 3 bases from V and 0 bases from J; junction bases left unmatched: 9. The CDR3 nucleotides read TGTGCCAGCAGCTTTCGGGACTACAAATCTAGCACAGATACGCAGTATTTT. It translates to CASSFRDYKSSTDTQYF.

Here the CDR3 reads CASSPRREPRPQDGYTF. CDR3 sequence (DNA): TGTGCCAGCAGCCCCCGTCGGGAACCCAGGCCCCAGGATGGCTACACCTTC. The V call is TRBV9, the J call TRBJ1-2; D is unclear. Germline V gene sequence: CDR1 SGDLS, CDR2 YYNGEE. The CDR3 is made up of 17 amino acids. V dropped 4 bases and J dropped 6 bases, with 25 bases sitting between them. Full variable domain (outside the CDR3, taken from reference TRBV9 and TRBJ1-2): DSGVTQTPKHLITATGQRVTLRCSPRSGDLSVYWYQQSLDQGLQFLIQYYNGEERAKGNILERFSAQQFPDLHSELNLSSLELGDSALYFCASSPRREPRPQDGYTFGSGTRLTVV.

The gene calls are TRBV6-1 and TRBJ2-7, with unresolved D. V was trimmed by 5 bases and J by 0 bases, leaving 11 bases between them. The germline gives CDR1 MNHNS, CDR2 SASEGT. CDR3 length: 14 residues. In nucleotides, the CDR3 is TGTGCCAGCAGTACCGAGTACAGCTCCTACGAGCAGTACTTC. This gives the protein CASSTEYSSYEQYF.

CDR3 residues: CASSSRQGPNTGELFF. The CDR3 DNA follows: TGTGCCAGCAGCTCCCGACAGGGGCCAAACACCGGGGAGCTGTTTTTT. The chain is built from TRBV7-8 and TRBJ2-2, with 8 nucleotides matching TRBD1. V was clipped by 4 bases and J by 2 bases; unmatched bases: 6. CDR3 length: 16 amino acids. CDR1 is SGHVS, CDR2 FQNEAQ, per germline.

J is TRBJ1-5 and V is TRBV2, with 8 bases lining up with TRBD1. The germline gives CDR1 SNHLY, CDR2 FYNNEI. Unmatched junction bases numbered 5, after V lost 6 bases and J lost 7 bases. The CDR3 has 13 residues. The CDR3 sequence is CASRDRAKQPQHF. The CDR3 coding sequence is TGTGCCAGCAGGGACAGGGCAAAACAGCCCCAGCATTTT.

The V call is TRBV13, the J call TRBJ1-1, with TRBD1 matching 11 bases. The CDR3 spans 15 residues. Germline-derived CDR1 and CDR2 are PRHDT and FYEKMQ (reference sequence). The V gene end was trimmed by 5 bases and the J gene end by 7 bases; junction bases not matched to a gene: 9. The CDR3: CASSHWTGGGDEAFF. DNA for the CDR3: TGTGCCAGCAGCCACTGGACAGGGGGCGGGGATGAAGCTTTCTTT.

A few counts support this clone. The chain is built from TRBV29-1 and TRBJ2-6, with D perhaps TRBD2 (5 bases). Per the germline V gene, CDR1 is SQVTM and CDR2 is ANQGSEA. The CDR3 consists of 13 residues. Trimming took off 6 bases at V and 1 base at J, with 7 bases between the two ends. The CDR3 loop reads CSVRVSGANVLTF. CDR3 sequence (DNA): TGCAGCGTGAGGGTTTCTGGGGCCAACGTCCTGACTTTC. The full variable domain, its missing parts supplied by reference TRBV29-1 and TRBJ2-6, is SAVISQKPSRDICQRGTSLTIQCQVDSQVTMMFWYRQQPGQSLTLIATANQGSEATYESGFVIDKFPISRPNLTFSTLTVSNMSPEDSSIYLCSVRVSGANVLTFGAGSRLTVL.

This clone was found once. The J gene is TRBJ1-4, the V gene TRBV19; unclear D gene. Trimming pared 4 bases from V and 1 base from J, leaving 10 bases between. The germline V gene encodes CDR1 LNHDA and CDR2 SQIVND (reference sequence). CDR3 length: 15 residues. This chain's CDR3 is CASSTTLGTNEKLFF. The CDR3, as DNA: TGTGCCAGTAGTACGACTCTGGGAACTAATGAAAAACTGTTTTTT.

V gene TRBV13 combines with J gene TRBJ2-5; TRBD1 aligns across 12 bases. The CDR3 consists of 15 residues. CDR1 PRHDT and CDR2 FYEKMQ come from the germline V gene (reference sequence). V shed 5 bases, J shed 4 bases, and the junction held 5 bases outside the gene matches. The CDR3: CASSNRDRGRETQYF. Here the CDR3 DNA reads TGTGCCAGCAGCAACCGGGACAGGGGGCGAGAGACCCAGTACTTC.

The gene calls are TRBV4-3 and TRBJ1-4; 9 nucleotides align to TRBD1. CDR1 is LGHNA, CDR2 YSLEER, per germline. The trim removed 0 bases at V and 0 bases at J, leaving 17 bases unmatched. This CDR3 comprises 22 residues. The CDR3 loop is CASSQDRIPTGGAFATNEKLFF. The CDR3 nucleotides read TGCGCCAGCAGCCAAGATCGGATTCCGACAGGGGGGGCCTTTGCAACTAATGAAAAACTGTTTTTT.

CDR3 sequence reads: CASSQDLRGGETQYF. CDR3 coding DNA: TGCGCCAGCAGCCAAGATCTTAGGGGTGGGGAGACCCAGTACTTC. V usage is TRBV4-3 and J usage is TRBJ2-5; the D gene is possibly TRBD1 (5 bases). Trimming removed 0 bases at V and 5 bases at J, with 13 bases between. The CDR3 loop spans 15 amino acids. Germline CDR1 LGHNA, CDR2 YSLEER.

The J gene is TRBJ2-7, the V gene TRBV30; a possible D gene is TRBD2 (6 bases). Germline V gene lookup returns CDR1 GTSNPN and CDR2 SVGIG (reference sequence). This CDR3 is 14 amino acids long. V shed 8 bases and J shed 1 base, with 18 bases lying between them. The CDR3 nucleotides are TGTGCCGGTCTGGGCGGGACCACGTCCTACGAGCAGTACTTC. Translating gives CAGLGGTTSYEQYF.

CDR3 residues: CASSQSAVAKNIQYF. The CDR3 bases are TGTGCCAGCAGCCAATCCGCGGTAGCCAAAAACATTCAGTACTTC. The chain is built from TRBV16 and TRBJ2-4; no clear D. The V gene lost 0 bases and the J gene lost 0 bases, with 6 bases spanning the gap. Germline V gives CDR1 KGHSY, CDR2 FQNENV. CDR3 length: 15 residues.

A single count supports this clone. The chain employs TRBV7-2 and TRBJ2-5, with a weak D call TRBD2 (6 bases). The CDR3 runs to 14 residues. Germline lookup yields CDR1 SGHTA and CDR2 FQGNSA. With 4 bases removed from V and 5 bases from J, the gap between germline ends came to 14 bases. Here the CDR3 DNA reads TGTGCCAGCAGCTCCCCGACTAGTTGGGAGACCCAGTACTTC. It translates to CASSSPTSWETQYF.

The chain recombines TRBV7-2 with TRBJ2-7; D is possibly TRBD1 (6 bases). Germline values: CDR1 SGHTA, CDR2 FQGNSA. With 5 bases removed from V and 6 bases from J, the gap between germline ends came to 14 bases. The CDR3 runs 13 residues. This CDR3 reads CASSLRFRGEQYF. Written as DNA, the CDR3 is TGTGCCAGCAGCCTTCGTTTCAGGGGCGAGCAGTACTTC.

This chain connects TRBV19 to TRBJ2-3; perhaps TRBD2 as D (7 bases). This CDR3 comprises 15 residues. Germline V gene data show CDR1 as LNHDA and CDR2 as SQIVND (reference sequence). Trimming took 8 bases from V and 2 from J, leaving 17 bases between them. The CDR3 is CASQNWGGHTDTQYF. The CDR3 bases are TGTGCCAGTCAAAATTGGGGGGGCCACACAGATACGCAGTATTTT.

This sequence joins TRBV4-1 and TRBJ1-5, with no clear D. V was cut by 2 bases and J by 5 bases, with 10 bases left in between. There are 14 residues in the CDR3. Germline loops: CDR1 MGHRA, CDR2 YSYEKL. This CDR3 reads CASSQKSPYQPQHF. In DNA form, the CDR3 reads TGCGCCAGCAGCCAAAAAAGCCCGTATCAGCCCCAGCATTTT.

The chain couples TRBV18 to TRBJ2-3; D gene uncertain. This CDR3 is 12 amino acids long. V lost 3 bases to trimming and J lost 4 bases, with 5 bases between them. Germline V gene data show CDR1 as KGHSH and CDR2 as LQKENI. CDR3 in amino acids: CASSPPADTQYF. The CDR3 region has the DNA TGTGCCAGCTCACCCCCTGCAGATACGCAGTATTTT.

This clone has a handful of counts. J is TRBJ2-1 and V is TRBV5-5, with TRBD2 matching 12 bases. CDR3 size: 15 residues. V was clipped by 3 bases and J by 10 bases; unmatched bases: 8. Per germline, CDR1 SGHKS and CDR2 YYEKEE (reference sequence). The CDR3 spells CASSSLAGGPREQFF. The CDR3 DNA reads TGTGCCAGCAGCTCCCTAGCGGGGGGGCCCCGGGAGCAGTTCTTC.

V usage is TRBV6-4 and J usage is TRBJ2-6; D is possibly TRBD2 (5 bases). This CDR3 contains 14 residues. Germline CDR1 and CDR2: MRHNA and SNTAGT. The CDR3 here is CVKEGDHGANVLTF. The CDR3 DNA follows: TGTGTCAAAGAGGGCGATCATGGGGCCAACGTCCTGACTTTC.